This T cell receptor beta chain was retrieved from a study of shared clonotypes between healthy human individuals. About the research overall: Used for every donor were three CD4 naive, three CD4 memory, two CD8 naive and one CD8 memory plate. Study results and limitations: The sharing of approximately 5.1% of naive CD4 clonotypes was seen across several donors.

Points on this clone: Its specificity is unknown.

Repertoires were generated with immunoSEQ multiplex PCR, while TCRdb's copy carries only in-frame clones and drops some. The table shows 850,000 to 1,100,000 clones, with around 77% occurring only once. CDR3 length equals 16 residues. Germline CDR1 reads SGHNT; CDR2 reads YYREEE (reference sequence). V lost 3 bases and J 5 bases, leaving 19 bases between the germline ends. CD4+ cells were split into CD45RA+ naive and CD45RA-negative memory subsets. Sequencing was carried out using memory CD4+ T cells from PBMCs. Subset given: CD45RA-negative fraction. The sequence came from a man between 18 and 29 years old in good health. Some clones in this sample may be carry-over from other donors' samples. The rearrangement links TRBV5-4 to TRBJ2-3; the D gene is possibly TRBD2 (7 bases). The CDR3 loop reads CASSSSGRGAVDTQYF. DNA of the CDR3: TGTGCCAGCAGCTCATCAGGCCGGGGGGCAGTAGATACGCAGTATTTT.